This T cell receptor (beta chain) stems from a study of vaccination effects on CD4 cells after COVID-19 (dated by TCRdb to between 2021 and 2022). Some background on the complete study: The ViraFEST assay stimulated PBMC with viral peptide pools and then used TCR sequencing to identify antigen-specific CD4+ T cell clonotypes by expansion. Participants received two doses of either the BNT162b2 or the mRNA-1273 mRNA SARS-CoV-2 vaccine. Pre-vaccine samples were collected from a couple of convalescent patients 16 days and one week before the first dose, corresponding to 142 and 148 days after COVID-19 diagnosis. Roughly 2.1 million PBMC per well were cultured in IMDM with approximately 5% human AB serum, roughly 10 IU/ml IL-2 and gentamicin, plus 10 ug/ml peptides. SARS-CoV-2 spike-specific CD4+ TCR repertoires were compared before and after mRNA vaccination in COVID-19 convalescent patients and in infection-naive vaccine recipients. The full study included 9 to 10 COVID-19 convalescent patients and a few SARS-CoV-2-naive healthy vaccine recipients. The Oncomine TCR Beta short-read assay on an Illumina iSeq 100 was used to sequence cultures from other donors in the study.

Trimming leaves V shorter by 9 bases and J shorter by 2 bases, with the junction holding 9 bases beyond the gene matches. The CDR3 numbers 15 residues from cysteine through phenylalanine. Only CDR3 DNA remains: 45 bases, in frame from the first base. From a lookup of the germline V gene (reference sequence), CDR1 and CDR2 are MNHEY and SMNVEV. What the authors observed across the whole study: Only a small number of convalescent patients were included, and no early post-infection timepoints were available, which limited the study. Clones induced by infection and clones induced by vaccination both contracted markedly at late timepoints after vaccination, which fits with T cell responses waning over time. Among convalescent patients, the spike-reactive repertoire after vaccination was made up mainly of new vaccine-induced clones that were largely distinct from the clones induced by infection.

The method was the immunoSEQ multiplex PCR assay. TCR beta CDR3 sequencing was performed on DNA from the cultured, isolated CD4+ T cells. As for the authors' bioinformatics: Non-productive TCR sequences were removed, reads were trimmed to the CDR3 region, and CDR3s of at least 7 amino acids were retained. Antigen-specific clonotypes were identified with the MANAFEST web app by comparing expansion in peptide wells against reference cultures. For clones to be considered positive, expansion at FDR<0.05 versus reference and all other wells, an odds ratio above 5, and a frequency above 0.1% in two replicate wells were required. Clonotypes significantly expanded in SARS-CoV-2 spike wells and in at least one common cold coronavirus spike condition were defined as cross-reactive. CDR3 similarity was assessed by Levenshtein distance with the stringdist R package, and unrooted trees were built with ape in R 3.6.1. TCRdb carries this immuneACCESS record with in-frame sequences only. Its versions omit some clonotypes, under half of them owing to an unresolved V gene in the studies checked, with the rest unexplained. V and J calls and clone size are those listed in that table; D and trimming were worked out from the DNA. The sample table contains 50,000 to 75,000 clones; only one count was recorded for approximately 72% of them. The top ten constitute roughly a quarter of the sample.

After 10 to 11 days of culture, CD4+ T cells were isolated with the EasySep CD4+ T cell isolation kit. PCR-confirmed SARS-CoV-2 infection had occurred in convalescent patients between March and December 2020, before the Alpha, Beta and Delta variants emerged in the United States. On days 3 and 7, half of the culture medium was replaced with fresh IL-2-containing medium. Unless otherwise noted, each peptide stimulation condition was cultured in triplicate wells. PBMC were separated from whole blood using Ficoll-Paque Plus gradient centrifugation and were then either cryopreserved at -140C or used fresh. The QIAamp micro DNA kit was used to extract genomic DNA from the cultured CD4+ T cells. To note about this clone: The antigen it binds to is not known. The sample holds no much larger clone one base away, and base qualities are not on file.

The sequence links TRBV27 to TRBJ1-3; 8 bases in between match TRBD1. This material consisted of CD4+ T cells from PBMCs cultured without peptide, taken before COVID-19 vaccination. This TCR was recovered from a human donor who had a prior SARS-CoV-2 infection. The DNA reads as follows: TGTGCCAGTAAAGACCAGGGGGCGACTGGAAACACCATATATTTT. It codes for CASKDQGATGNTIYF.